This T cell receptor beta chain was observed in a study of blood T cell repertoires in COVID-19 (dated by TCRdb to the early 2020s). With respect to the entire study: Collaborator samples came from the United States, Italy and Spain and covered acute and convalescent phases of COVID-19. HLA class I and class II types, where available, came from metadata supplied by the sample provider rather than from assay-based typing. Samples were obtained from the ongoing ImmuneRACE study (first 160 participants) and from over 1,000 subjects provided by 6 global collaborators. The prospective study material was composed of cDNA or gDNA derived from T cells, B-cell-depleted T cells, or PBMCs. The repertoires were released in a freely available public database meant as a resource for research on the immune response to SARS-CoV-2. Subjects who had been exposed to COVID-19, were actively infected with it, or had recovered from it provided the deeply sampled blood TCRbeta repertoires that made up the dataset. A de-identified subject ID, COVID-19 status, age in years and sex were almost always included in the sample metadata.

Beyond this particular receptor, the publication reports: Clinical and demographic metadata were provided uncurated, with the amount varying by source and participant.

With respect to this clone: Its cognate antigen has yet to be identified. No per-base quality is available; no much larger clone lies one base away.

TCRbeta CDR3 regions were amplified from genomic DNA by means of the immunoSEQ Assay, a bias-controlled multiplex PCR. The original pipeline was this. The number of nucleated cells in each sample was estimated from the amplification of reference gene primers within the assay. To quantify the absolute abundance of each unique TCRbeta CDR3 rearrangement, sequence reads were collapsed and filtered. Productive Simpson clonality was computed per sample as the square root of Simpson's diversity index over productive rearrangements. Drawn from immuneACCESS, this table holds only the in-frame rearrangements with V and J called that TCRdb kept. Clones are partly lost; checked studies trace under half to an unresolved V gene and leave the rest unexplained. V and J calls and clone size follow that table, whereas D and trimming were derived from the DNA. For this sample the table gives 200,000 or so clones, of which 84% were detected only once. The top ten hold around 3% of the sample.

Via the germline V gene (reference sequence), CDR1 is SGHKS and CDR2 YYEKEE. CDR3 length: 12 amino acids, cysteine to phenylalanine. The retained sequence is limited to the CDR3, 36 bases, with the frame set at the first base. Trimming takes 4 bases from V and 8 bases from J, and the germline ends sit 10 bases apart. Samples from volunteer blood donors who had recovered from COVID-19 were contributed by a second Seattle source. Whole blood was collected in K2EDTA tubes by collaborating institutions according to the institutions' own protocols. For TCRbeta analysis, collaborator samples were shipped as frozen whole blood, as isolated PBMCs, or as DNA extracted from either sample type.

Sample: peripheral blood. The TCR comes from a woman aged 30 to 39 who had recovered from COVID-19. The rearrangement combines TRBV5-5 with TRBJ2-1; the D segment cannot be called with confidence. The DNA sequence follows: TGTGCCAGCAGCGTCCTAGTGTATGAGCAGTTCTTC. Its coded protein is CASSVLVYEQFF.